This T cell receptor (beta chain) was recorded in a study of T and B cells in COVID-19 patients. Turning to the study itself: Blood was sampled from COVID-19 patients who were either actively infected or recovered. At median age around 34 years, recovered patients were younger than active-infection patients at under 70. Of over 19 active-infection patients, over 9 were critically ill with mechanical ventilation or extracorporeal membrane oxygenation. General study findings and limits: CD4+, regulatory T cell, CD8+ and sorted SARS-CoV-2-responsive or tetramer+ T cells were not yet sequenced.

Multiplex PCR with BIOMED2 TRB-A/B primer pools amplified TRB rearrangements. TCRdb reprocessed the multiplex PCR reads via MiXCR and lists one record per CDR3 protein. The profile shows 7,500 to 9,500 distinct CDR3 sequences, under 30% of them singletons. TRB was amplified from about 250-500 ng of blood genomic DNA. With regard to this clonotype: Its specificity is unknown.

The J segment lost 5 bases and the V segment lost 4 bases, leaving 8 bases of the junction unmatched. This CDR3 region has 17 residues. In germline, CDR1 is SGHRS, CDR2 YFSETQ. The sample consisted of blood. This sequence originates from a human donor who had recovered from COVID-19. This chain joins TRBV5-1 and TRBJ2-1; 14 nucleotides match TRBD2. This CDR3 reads CASSITGTSGGHNEQFF. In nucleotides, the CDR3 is TGCGCCAGCAGCATCACCGGGACTAGCGGGGGACACAATGAGCAGTTCTTC.